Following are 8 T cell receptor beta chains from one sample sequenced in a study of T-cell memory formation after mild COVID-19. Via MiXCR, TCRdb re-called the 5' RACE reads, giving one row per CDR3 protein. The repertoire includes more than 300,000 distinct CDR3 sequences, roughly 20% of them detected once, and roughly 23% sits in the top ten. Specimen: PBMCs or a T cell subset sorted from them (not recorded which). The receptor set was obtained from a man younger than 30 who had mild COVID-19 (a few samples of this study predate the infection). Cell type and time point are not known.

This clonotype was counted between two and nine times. The CDR3 sequence: CATSGFGYGYTF. Written as DNA, the CDR3 is TGTGCCACCAGTGGCTTCGGATATGGCTACACCTTC. The V call is TRBV24-1, the J call TRBJ1-2; D is unresolved. This CDR3 spans 12 amino acids. V lost 5 bases, J lost 5 bases, and 8 bases lay in between. Germline assignment: CDR1 KGHDR and CDR2 SFDVKD.

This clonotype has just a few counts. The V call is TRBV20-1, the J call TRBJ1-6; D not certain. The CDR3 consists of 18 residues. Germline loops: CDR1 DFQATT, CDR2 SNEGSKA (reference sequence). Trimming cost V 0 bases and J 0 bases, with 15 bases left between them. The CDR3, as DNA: TGCAGTGCTAGAGATTTAGGCAGCCTAAGCTCCTATAATTCACCCCTCCACTTT. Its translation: CSARDLGSLSSYNSPLHF.

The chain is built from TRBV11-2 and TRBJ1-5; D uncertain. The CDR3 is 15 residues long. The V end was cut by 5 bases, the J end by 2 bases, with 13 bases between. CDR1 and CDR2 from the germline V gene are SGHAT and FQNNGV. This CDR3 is CASSGSIWGNQPQHF. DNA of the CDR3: TGTGCCAGCAGCGGTAGCATCTGGGGCAATCAGCCCCAGCATTTT.

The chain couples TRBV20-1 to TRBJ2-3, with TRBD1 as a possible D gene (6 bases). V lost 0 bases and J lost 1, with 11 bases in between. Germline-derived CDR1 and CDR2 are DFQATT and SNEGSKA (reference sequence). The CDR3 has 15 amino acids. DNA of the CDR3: TGCAGTGCTAGAGAACGGAGACAGGGCACAGATACGCAGTATTTT. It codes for CSARERRQGTDTQYF.

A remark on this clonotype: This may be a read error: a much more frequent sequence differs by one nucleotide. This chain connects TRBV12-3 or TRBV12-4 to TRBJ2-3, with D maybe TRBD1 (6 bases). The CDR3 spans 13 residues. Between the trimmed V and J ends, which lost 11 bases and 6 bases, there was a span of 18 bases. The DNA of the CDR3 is TGTGCCTGCCTGGCAGGGGACGCGGATACGCAGTATTTT. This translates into CACLAGDADTQYF.

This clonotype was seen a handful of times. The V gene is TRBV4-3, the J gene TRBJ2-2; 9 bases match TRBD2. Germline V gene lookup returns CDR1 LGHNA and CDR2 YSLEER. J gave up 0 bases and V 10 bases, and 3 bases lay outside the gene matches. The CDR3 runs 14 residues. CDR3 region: CATRTSANTGELFF. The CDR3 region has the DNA TGCGCCACCCGGACTAGCGCGAACACCGGGGAGCTGTTTTTT.

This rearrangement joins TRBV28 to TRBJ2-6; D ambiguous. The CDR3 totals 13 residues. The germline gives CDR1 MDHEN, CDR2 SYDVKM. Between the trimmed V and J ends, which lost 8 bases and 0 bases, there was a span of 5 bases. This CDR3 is CASGISGANVLTF. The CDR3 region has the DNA TGTGCCAGCGGGATCTCTGGGGCCAACGTCCTGACTTTC.

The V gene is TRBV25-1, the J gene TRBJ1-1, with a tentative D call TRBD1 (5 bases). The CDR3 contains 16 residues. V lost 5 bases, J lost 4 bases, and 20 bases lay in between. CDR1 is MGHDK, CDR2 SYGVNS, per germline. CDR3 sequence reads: CASSNLEGFVFTEAFF. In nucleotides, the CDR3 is TGTGCCAGCAGTAACCTGGAGGGGTTTGTATTCACTGAAGCTTTCTTT.